This paragraph covers one TCR beta chain sequence. Its antigen has not been determined. No base qualities exist here, and no much larger clone lies one base off it. Synthesis of TCR cDNA relied on 5'RACE template switching, a step that introduced a universal primer site along with unique molecular identifiers. Priming of cDNA synthesis was performed from both the TCR alpha and TCR beta constant segments. Library amplification used two PCR steps, and the second PCR step added sample barcodes and sequencing adapters. Sequencing of libraries was performed on Illumina HiSeq 2500 (2x100 bp) or NovaSeq (2x150 bp). As for the original processing: Reads were demultiplexed and collapsed into UMI consensus sequences with MIGEC, and V(D)J alignment was performed with MiXCR. Clonotypes responding to the vaccine were identified with edgeR on replicate PBMC samples, with the criteria of FDR below 0.01 and a log2 fold change above 5 up to day 15. CD4 or CD8 identity was assigned to each bulk clonotype according to whether the clonotype was present at higher abundance in the sequenced CD4 repertoire or the sequenced CD8 repertoire. In-frame beta chains were kept once TCRdb had trimmed the public reads at Q25 with fastp and called clones with MiXCR. Entries are consolidated by CDR3 protein sequence, retaining the most common genes and DNA. TCRdb, not the authors, supplied the V and J calls. In all, the sample holds under 700,000 distinct CDR3 sequences, and about a sixth of those were seen once. The ten largest clones take up roughly 17% of the sample.

This sample is drawn from a study of T cells after yellow fever vaccination (dated by TCRdb to about 2019). Regarding the research as a whole: Libraries from fractions with low cell numbers were prepared with the SMART-Seq v4 Ultra Low Input RNA kit. Two healthy male donors, one aged 18 to 30 and one aged 30 to 40 years, were included in the cohort. To track T-cell clones before and after primary and booster YFV17D yellow fever vaccination, bulk TCR alpha and beta repertoires were sequenced longitudinally. Bulk PBMC replicates and cell subsets were isolated from blood drawn at multiple timepoints before and after both primary and secondary immunization.

This sample's treatment or condition label indicates: live attenuated yellow fever vaccine strain. Two biological replicates of bulk PBMCs were collected at each blood-draw timepoint. PBMCs were isolated from peripheral blood using a standard Ficoll-Paque protocol. RNA was extracted with TriZol from bulk PBMCs, CD4 and CD8 fractions, and dextramer-positive and dextramer-negative fractions. Results the study describes overall, beyond this receptor: The study included only a couple of donors, which limits how far the findings can be generalized. Because abundant contaminating clonotypes from the bulk population could be contained in FACS-sorted repertoires, computational filtering was required. Compared with the primary T-cell response, the secondary T-cell response was weaker but faster, peaking on day 5 rather than day 15. A small share of clonotypes was detected in both CD4 and CD8 compartments, with the overlap likely arising from convergent recombination. Most clones expanded after primary vaccination (96% of CD4 and about 85% of CD8) were re-detected after the booster, suggesting that broad memory maintenance occurred.

The CDR3 goes from the cysteine to the phenylalanine over 15 residues. Just the 45-base CDR3 DNA is kept, in frame starting at base 1. V is reduced by 3 bases and J by 8 bases, leaving a spacing of 16 bases between them. The sequence is built from TRBV12-3 or TRBV12-4 and TRBJ1-4; TRBD1 might be the D gene, on 6 matching bases. The sample in question was PBMCs, obtained 4 to 5 days after the first yellow fever vaccination. The origin of this receptor is a man younger than 35 who received the YFV17D yellow fever vaccine. CDR3 reads: CASSFGGGGREKLFF. At the DNA level, the sequence is TGTGCCAGCAGTTTTGGCGGGGGGGGGCGAGAAAAACTGTTTTTT.